Shown below are 13 T cell receptor beta chains from a single sample sequenced in a study of brain metastases from non-small cell lung cancer. Assay used: immunoSEQ multiplex PCR; TCRdb lists only in-frame clones, some missing. The sample has about 4,100 clones; 87% are singletons. Sequenced input: primary lung tumor tissue. The receptors were sampled from a donor at least 40 years old with non-small cell lung cancer.

V usage is TRBV27 and J usage is TRBJ2-5, with D perhaps TRBD1 (6 bases). The CDR3 runs to 14 residues. Deletions cut 4 bases from V and 5 bases from J, with 14 bases between. Germline lookup yields CDR1 MNHEY and CDR2 SMNVEV (reference sequence). Here the CDR3 DNA reads TGTGCCAGCAGTTCCCGGACAGTGCCGGAGACCCAGTACTTC. Protein sequence: CASSSRTVPETQYF.

The chain has TRBV11-2 and TRBJ1-6, with D uncertain. The ends were cut back, 9 bases at V and 7 bases at J, with 16 bases in the middle. This CDR3 has 14 residues. In germline, CDR1 is SGHAT, CDR2 FQNNGV. The CDR3 sequence is CASQARTGNSPLHF. In DNA form, the CDR3 reads TGTGCCAGTCAGGCCAGGACGGGGAATTCACCCCTCCACTTT. The whole variable domain, filled in from reference TRBV11-2 and TRBJ1-6, reads EAGVAQSPRYKIIEKRQSVAFWCNPISGHATLYWYQQILGQGPKLLIQFQNNGVVDDSQLPKDRFSAERLKGVDSTLKIQPAKLEDSAVYLCASQARTGNSPLHFGNGTRLTVT.

The chain employs TRBV14 and TRBJ1-6; no definite D call. Germline V CDR1 and CDR2: SGHDN, FVKESK. V was cut by 0 bases and J by 10 bases, with 10 bases left in between. The CDR3 extends over 14 amino acids. In DNA, the CDR3 is TGTGCCAGCAGCCAAGACAGTTTGCGCTCACCCCTCCACTTT. Translation: CASSQDSLRSPLHF.

This rearrangement joins TRBV7-2 to TRBJ2-1; D call uncertain. The germline V gene has CDR1 SGHTA and CDR2 FQGNSA. This CDR3 spans 14 amino acids. V was trimmed by 2 bases and J by 4 bases, leaving 9 bases between them. The CDR3 spells CASSLTRSYNEQFF. DNA of the CDR3: TGTGCCAGCAGCTTAACTCGTTCATACAATGAGCAGTTCTTC. The whole variable domain, remainder taken from reference TRBV7-2 and TRBJ2-1, is GAGVSQSPSNKVTEKGKDVELRCDPISGHTALYWYRQSLGQGLEFLIYFQGNSAPDKSGLPSDRFSAERTGGSVSTLTIQRTQQEDSAVYLCASSLTRSYNEQFFGPGTRLTVL.

V and J are TRBV19 and TRBJ2-7; D is tentatively TRBD1 or TRBD2 (5 bases each). The V end was cut by 6 bases, the J end by 2 bases, with 14 bases between. Germline V gives CDR1 LNHDA, CDR2 SQIVND (reference sequence). The CDR3 runs to 14 residues. In DNA, the CDR3 is TGTGCCAGTAGCGTATCCGGGACGGCCTACGAGCAGTACTTC. Translation: CASSVSGTAYEQYF. Together with reference TRBV19 and TRBJ2-7, the CDR3 gives the full variable domain: DGGITQSPKYLFRKEGQNVTLSCEQNLNHDAMYWYRQDPGQGLRLIYYSQIVNDFQKGDIAEGYSVSREKKESFPLTVTSAQKNPTAFYLCASSVSGTAYEQYFGPGTRLTVT.

J is TRBJ1-2 and V is TRBV28, with a tentative D call TRBD1 (6 bases). From germline, CDR1 is MDHEN and CDR2 SYDVKM. Trimming shortened V by 0 bases and J by 6 bases, and 17 bases separated the two germline ends. The CDR3 runs to 16 residues. CDR3 region: CASSLWGTGTGNGYTF. As DNA, the CDR3 is TGTGCCAGCAGTTTATGGGGTACAGGGACGGGTAATGGCTACACCTTC.

This chain uses TRBV7-2 with TRBJ2-2; D is possibly TRBD1 (6 bases). This CDR3 has 15 amino acids. Per the germline V gene, CDR1 is SGHTA and CDR2 is FQGNSA. The ends were cut back, 6 bases at V and 5 bases at J, with 16 bases in the middle. The CDR3 bases are TGTGCCAGCAGTTTCCGCAGGGGTATGACCGGGGAGCTGTTTTTT. Its translation is CASSFRRGMTGELFF.

As concerns this clone: Mismatch with germline at one junction end may stem from a read error. This chain uses TRBV7-2 with TRBJ2-7; 12 bases are shared with TRBD1. The CDR3 is made up of 14 amino acids. CDR1 is SGHTA, CDR2 FQGNSA, per germline. The CDR3 protein is CASSPGQGAYEQYF. CDR3 sequence (DNA): TGTGCCAGCAGCCCGGGACAGGGGGCCTATGAGCAGTACTTC.

The chain combines TRBV2 with TRBJ1-5, with a possible D match to TRBD1 (6 bases). Trimming pared 6 bases from V and 0 bases from J, leaving 12 bases between. This CDR3 contains 15 residues. The germline CDR1 and CDR2 sequences are SNHLY and FYNNEI. The CDR3 DNA reads TGTGCCAGCAGAGACCGGGACAATAGCAATCAGCCCCAGCATTTT. Translated, it gives CASRDRDNSNQPQHF.

The chain couples TRBV19 to TRBJ2-2, with TRBD1 matching over 12 bases. The V gene's germline CDR1 is LNHDA and CDR2 SQIVND (reference sequence). The CDR3 has 16 amino acids. V shed 4 bases and J 7 bases; nucleotides not matched to a gene: 7. DNA for the CDR3: TGTGCCAGTAGTACCCGGGACAGGGGGCGTCACGGGGAGCTGTTTTTT. Translation gives CASSTRDRGRHGELFF.

V gene TRBV7-8 combines with J gene TRBJ2-7; possible D gene TRBD2, 5 bases. Looked up from germline, CDR1 is SGHVS and CDR2 is FQNEAQ. The CDR3 covers 14 residues. The germline V and J ends were trimmed by 5 bases and 2 bases, with 13 bases remaining between them. DNA of the CDR3: TGTGCCAGCAGCCCGCGGACTGAGGCCTACGAGCAGTACTTC. Translating gives CASSPRTEAYEQYF. Based on the CDR3 plus reference TRBV7-8 and TRBJ2-7, the full variable domain is GAGVSQSPRYKVAKRGQDVALRCDPISGHVSLFWYQQALGQGPEFLTYFQNEAQLDKSGLPSDRFFAERPEGSVSTLKIQRTQQEDSAVYLCASSPRTEAYEQYFGPGTRLTVT.

This rearrangement joins TRBV5-6 to TRBJ1-1, with D possibly matching TRBD1 (6 bases). V lost 7 bases to trimming and J lost 1 base, with 14 bases between them. In germline, CDR1 is SGHDT, CDR2 YYEEEE. The CDR3 runs 14 residues. CDR3 coding DNA: TGTGCCAGCCAAGGGGACAACCGGAACACTGAAGCTTTCTTT. Amino acid sequence: CASQGDNRNTEAFF.

This clone was picked up one time. This chain uses TRBV6-5 with TRBJ2-7, with 10 positions matching TRBD2. CDR3 length: 13 amino acids. The junction had 3 bases not matched to a gene; V was cut back by 6 bases and J by 4 bases. Germline loops: CDR1 MNHEY, CDR2 SVGAGI. The CDR3 DNA is TGTGCCAGCAGCCTAGCGGGGGTTTACGAGCAGTACTTC. Amino acid sequence: CASSLAGVYEQYF.